What follows are 5 T cell receptor beta chains derived from one specimen sequenced in a study of blood T cells in healthy people across ages. It was with a sample-barcoded 5' primer and a J-beta primer mix that a second PCR of roughly 7 to 11 cycles was run. One entry per CDR3 protein results from TCRdb running MiXCR on the 5' RACE reads. Of 650,000 to 1,000,000 distinct CDR3 sequences in the sample, 30% to 45% are singletons; the top ten hold 10% to 15%. Sequenced material: blood. The receptors stem from a man aged 18 to 35 in good health.

This clonotype was counted a few times. V usage is TRBV30 and J usage is TRBJ2-7; tentative D call: TRBD1 (5 bases). CDR1 is GTSNPN, CDR2 SVGIG, per germline (reference sequence). V was shortened by 3 bases and J by 0 bases, with 9 bases between the two germline ends. CDR3 length: 13 amino acids. CDR3 coding DNA: TGTGCCTGGAGGGGGCCCCCCTCCTACGAGCAGTACTTC. Amino acids: CAWRGPPSYEQYF.

In its sample, this clonotype was seen many times. The chain combines TRBV9 with TRBJ2-3, with TRBD2 as a possible D gene (6 bases). The CDR3 loop spans 16 amino acids. The V end was cut by 4 bases, the J end by 3 bases, with 18 bases between. CDR1 SGDLS and CDR2 YYNGEE come from the germline V gene. CDR3 in amino acids: CASSSTSGVQTDTQYF. CDR3 coding DNA: TGTGCCAGCAGCTCAACATCGGGGGTCCAAACAGATACGCAGTATTTT.

V and J are TRBV30 and TRBJ1-5; 7 bases are shared with TRBD1. Germline V lookup: CDR1 GTSNPN, CDR2 SVGIG (reference sequence). J gave up 6 bases and V 0 bases, and 11 bases lay outside the gene matches. This CDR3 has 16 amino acids. CDR3 nucleotides: TGTGCCTGGAGTGTTAAACTCCGACAGGGTACTCAGCCCCAGCATTTT. Translating gives CAWSVKLRQGTQPQHF.

This clonotype was seen a single time. The CDR3 loop reads CASSYSPSSGIYNEQFF. CDR3 in DNA: TGTGCCAGCAGTTACTCCCCCTCTAGCGGAATCTACAATGAGCAGTTCTTC. This chain uses TRBV6-2 or TRBV6-3 with TRBJ2-1, with 7 nucleotides matching TRBD2. The CDR3 covers 17 residues. After removal of 0 bases from V and 3 bases from J, the junction contained 8 bases not matched to a gene. Germline V lookup: CDR1 MNHEY, CDR2 SVGEGT.

The chain combines TRBV7-6 with TRBJ2-3; TRBD2 matches at 9 bases. Germline V CDR1 and CDR2: SGHVS, FNYEAQ. The CDR3 contains 16 residues. The V segment lost 5 bases and the J segment 1 base; nucleotides outside the gene matches: 7. CDR3 amino acids: CASSPPERGGTDTQYF. The CDR3 nucleotides read TGTGCCAGCAGCCCTCCGGAGCGGGGGGGCACAGATACGCAGTATTTT.